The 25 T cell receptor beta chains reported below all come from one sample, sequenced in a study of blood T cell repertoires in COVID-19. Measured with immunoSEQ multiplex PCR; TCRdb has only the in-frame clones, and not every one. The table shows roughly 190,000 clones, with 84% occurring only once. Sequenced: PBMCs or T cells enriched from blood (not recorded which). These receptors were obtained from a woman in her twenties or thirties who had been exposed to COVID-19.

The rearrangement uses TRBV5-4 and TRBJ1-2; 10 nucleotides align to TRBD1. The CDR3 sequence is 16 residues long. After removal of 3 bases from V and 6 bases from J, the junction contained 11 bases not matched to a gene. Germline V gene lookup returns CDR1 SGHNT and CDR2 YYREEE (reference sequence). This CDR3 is CASSSRRGQGFDGYTF. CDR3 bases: TGTGCCAGCAGCTCACGCCGGGGACAGGGGTTTGATGGCTACACCTTC.

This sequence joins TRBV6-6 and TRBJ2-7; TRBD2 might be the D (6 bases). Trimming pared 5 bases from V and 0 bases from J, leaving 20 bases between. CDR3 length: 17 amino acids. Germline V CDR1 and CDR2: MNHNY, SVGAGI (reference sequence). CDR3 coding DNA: TGTGCCAGCAGTCGATCCGGACACTTGGGGGGCTCCTACGAGCAGTACTTC. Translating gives CASSRSGHLGGSYEQYF.

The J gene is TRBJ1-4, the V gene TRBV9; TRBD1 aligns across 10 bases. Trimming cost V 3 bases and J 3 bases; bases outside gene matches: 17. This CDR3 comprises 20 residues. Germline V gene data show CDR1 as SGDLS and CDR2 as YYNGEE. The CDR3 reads CASSGRVETGGARANEKLFF. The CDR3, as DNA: TGTGCCAGCAGCGGTAGAGTTGAGACAGGGGGCGCAAGGGCTAATGAAAAACTGTTTTTT. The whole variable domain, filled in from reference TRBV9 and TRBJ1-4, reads DSGVTQTPKHLITATGQRVTLRCSPRSGDLSVYWYQQSLDQGLQFLIQYYNGEERAKGNILERFSAQQFPDLHSELNLSSLELGDSALYFCASSGRVETGGARANEKLFFGSGTQLSVL.

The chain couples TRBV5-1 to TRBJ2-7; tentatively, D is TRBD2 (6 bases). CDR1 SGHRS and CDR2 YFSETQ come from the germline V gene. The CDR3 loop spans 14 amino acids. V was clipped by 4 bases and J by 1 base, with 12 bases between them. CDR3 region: CASSLGGFSYEQYF. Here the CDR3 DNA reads TGCGCCAGCAGCCTCGGGGGATTTTCCTACGAGCAGTACTTC. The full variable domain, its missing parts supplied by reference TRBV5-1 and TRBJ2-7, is KAGVTQTPRYLIKTRGQQVTLSCSPISGHRSVSWYQQTPGQGLQFLFEYFSETQRNKGNFPGRFSGRQFSNSRSEMNVSTLELGDSALYLCASSLGGFSYEQYFGPGTRLTVT.

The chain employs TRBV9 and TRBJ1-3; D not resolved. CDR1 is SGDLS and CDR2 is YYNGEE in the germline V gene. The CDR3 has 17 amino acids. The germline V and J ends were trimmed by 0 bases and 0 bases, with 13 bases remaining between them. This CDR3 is CASSVDGGPYSGNTIYF. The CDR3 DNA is TGTGCCAGCAGCGTAGATGGAGGGCCCTACTCTGGAAACACCATATATTTT. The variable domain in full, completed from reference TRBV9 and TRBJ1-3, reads DSGVTQTPKHLITATGQRVTLRCSPRSGDLSVYWYQQSLDQGLQFLIQYYNGEERAKGNILERFSAQQFPDLHSELNLSSLELGDSALYFCASSVDGGPYSGNTIYFGEGSWLTVV.

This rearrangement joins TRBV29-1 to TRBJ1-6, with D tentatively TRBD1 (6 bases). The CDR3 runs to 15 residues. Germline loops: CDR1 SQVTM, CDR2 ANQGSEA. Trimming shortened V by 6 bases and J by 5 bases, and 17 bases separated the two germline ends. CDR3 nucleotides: TGCAGCGTAAGGGGGGGCAGGGGCGATAATTCACCCCTCCACTTT. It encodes CSVRGGRGDNSPLHF.

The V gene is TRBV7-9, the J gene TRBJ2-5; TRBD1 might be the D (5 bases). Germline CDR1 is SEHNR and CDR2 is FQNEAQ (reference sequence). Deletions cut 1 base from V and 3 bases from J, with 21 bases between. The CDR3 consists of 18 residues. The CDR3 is CASSLVYQNRPGEETQYF. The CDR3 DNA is TGTGCCAGCAGCTTAGTATATCAGAACAGGCCTGGGGAAGAGACCCAGTACTTC.

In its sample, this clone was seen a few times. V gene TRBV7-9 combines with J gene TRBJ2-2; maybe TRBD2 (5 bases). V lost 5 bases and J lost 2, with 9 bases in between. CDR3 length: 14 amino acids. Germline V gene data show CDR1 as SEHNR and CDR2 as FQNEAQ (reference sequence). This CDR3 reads CASSPSPNTGELFF. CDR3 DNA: TGTGCCAGCAGCCCTAGCCCAAACACCGGGGAGCTGTTTTTT.

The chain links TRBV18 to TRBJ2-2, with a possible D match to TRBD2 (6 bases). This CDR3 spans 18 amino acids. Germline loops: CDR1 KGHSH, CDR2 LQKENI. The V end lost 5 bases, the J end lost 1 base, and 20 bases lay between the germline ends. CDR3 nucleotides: TGTGCCAGCTCATCGGGGGATAAAACAACGGAGAACACCGGGGAGCTGTTTTTT. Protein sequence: CASSSGDKTTENTGELFF.

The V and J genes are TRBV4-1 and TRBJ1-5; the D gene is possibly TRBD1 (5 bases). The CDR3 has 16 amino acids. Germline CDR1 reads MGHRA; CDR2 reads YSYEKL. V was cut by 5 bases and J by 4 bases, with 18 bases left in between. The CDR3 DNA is TGCGCCAGCAGCACCCGGACGGGAGGGGATAATCAGCCCCAGCATTTT. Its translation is CASSTRTGGDNQPQHF.

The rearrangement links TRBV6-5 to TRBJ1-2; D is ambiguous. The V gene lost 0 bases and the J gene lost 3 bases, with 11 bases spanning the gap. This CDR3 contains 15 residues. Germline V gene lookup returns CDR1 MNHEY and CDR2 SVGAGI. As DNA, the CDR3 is TGTGCCAGCAGTTACTCGCGGGGAACTGACTATGGCTACACCTTC. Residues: CASSYSRGTDYGYTF.

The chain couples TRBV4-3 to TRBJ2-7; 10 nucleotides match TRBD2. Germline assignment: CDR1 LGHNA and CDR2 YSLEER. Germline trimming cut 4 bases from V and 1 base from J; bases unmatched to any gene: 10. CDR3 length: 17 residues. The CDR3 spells CASSRQLAGPASYEQYF. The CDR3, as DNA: TGCGCCAGCAGCCGGCAACTAGCGGGACCCGCATCCTACGAGCAGTACTTC.

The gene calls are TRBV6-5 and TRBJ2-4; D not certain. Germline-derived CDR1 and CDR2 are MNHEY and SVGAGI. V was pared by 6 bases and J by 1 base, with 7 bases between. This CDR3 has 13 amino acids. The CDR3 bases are TGTGCCAGCAGGGAGATGGCCAAAAACATTCAGTACTTC. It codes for CASREMAKNIQYF.

The CDR3 spells CASRPQGNTEAFF. The CDR3 DNA is TGTGCCAGCAGACCTCAGGGGAACACTGAAGCTTTCTTT. The chain combines TRBV7-9 with TRBJ1-1; TRBD1 is a possible D gene (5 bases). The CDR3 has 13 residues. Germline loops: CDR1 SEHNR, CDR2 FQNEAQ (reference sequence). V lost 6 bases and J 1 base, leaving 9 bases between the germline ends.

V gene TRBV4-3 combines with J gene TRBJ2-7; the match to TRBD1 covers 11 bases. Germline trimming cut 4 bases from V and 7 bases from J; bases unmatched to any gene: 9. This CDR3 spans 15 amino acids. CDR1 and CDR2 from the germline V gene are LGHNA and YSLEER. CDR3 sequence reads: CASSPQGTGGGEQYF. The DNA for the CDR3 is TGCGCCAGCAGCCCCCAAGGGACAGGGGGGGGAGAGCAGTACTTC.

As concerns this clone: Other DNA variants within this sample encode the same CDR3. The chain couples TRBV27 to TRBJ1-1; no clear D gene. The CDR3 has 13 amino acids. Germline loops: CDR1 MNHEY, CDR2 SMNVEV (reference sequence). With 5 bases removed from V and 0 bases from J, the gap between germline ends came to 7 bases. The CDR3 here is CASSLSLNTEAFF. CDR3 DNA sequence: TGTGCCAGCAGTCTGTCCCTGAACACTGAAGCTTTCTTT.

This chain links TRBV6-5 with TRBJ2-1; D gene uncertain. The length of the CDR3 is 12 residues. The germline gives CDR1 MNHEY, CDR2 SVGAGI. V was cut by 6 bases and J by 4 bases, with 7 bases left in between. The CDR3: CASSESYNEQFF. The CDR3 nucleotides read TGTGCCAGCAGCGAGAGTTACAATGAGCAGTTCTTC.

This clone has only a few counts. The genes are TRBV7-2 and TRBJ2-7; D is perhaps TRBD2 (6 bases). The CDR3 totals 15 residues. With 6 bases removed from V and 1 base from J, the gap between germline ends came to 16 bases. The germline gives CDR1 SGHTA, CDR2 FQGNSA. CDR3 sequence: CASSRDGLSSYEQYF. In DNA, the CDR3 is TGTGCCAGCAGTCGTGACGGACTATCTTCCTACGAGCAGTACTTC.

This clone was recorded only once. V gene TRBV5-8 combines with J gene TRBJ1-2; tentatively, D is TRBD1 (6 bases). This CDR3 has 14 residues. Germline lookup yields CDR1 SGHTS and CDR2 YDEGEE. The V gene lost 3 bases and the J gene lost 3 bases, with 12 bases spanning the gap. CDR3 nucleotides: TGTGCCAGCAGCTCCGGGACAAACTACTATGGCTACACCTTC. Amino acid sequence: CASSSGTNYYGYTF. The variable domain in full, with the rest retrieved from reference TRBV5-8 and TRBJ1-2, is EAGVTQSPTHLIKTRGQQATLRCSPISGHTSVYWYQQALGLGLQFLLWYDEGEERNRGNFPPRFSGRQFPNYSSELNVNALELEDSALYLCASSSGTNYYGYTFGSGTRLTVV.

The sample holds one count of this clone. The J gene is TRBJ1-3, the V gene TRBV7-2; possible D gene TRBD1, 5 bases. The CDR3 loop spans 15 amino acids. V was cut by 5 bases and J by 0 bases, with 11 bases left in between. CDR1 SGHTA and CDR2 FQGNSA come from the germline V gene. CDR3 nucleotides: TGTGCCAGCAGCACTCGACAGAGCTCTGGAAACACCATATATTTT. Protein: CASSTRQSSGNTIYF.

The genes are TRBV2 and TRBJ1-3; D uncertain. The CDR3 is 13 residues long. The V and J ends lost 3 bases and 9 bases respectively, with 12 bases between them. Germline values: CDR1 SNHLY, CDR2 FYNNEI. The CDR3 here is CASSDLSSATIYF. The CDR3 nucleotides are TGTGCCAGCAGTGACCTTTCGAGTGCCACCATATATTTT. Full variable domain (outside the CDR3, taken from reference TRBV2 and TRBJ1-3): EPEVTQTPSHQVTQMGQEVILRCVPISNHLYFYWYRQILGQKVEFLVSFYNNEISEKSEIFDDQFSVERPDGSNFTLKIRSTKLEDSAMYFCASSDLSSATIYFGEGSWLTVV.

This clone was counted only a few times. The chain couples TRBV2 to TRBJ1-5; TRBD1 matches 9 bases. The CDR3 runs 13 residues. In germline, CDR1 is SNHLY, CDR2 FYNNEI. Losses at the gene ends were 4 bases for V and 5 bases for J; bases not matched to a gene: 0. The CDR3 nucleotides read TGTGCCAGCAGTGGGGACAGGGATCAGCCCCAGCATTTT. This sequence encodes CASSGDRDQPQHF.

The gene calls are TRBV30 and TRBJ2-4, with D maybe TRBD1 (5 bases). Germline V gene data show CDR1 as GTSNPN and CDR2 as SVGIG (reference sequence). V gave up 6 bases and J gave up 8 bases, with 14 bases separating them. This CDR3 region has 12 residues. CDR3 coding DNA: TGTGCCTGTCAGGGTTTTCGTGACATTCAGTACTTC. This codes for CACQGFRDIQYF.

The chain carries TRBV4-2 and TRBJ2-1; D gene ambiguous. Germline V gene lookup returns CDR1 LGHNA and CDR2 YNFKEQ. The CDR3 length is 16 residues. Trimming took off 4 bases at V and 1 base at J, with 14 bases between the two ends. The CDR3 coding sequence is TGTGCCAGCAGCCGCCTCCTTACAGATTCCTACAATGAGCAGTTCTTC. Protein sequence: CASSRLLTDSYNEQFF.

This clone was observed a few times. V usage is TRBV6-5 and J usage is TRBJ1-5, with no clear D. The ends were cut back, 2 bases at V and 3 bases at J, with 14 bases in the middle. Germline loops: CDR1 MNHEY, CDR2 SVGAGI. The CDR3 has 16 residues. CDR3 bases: TGTGCCAGCAGTTACGCCGGTTCTGGGCCCAATCAGCCCCAGCATTTT. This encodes CASSYAGSGPNQPQHF.